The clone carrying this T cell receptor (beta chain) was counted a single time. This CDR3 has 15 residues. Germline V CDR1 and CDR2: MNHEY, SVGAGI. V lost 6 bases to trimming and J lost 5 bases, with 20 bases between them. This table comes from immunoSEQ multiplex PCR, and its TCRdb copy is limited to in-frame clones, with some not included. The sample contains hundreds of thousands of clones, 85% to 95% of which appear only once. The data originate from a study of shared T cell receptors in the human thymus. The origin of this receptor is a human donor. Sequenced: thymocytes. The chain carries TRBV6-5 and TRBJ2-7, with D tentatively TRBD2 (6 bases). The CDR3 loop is CASSPPAGISDEQYF. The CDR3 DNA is TGTGCCAGCAGCCCCCCGGCGGGAATTAGCGACGAGCAGTACTTC.